This TCR beta chain is drawn from a study of metastatic and nonmetastatic thyroid tumors (dated by TCRdb to about 2020). As for the study more broadly: For patients with malignant and with benign thyroid disease, the researchers compared repertoires between peripheral blood samples and tumor or nodule tissue samples.

Comment on this clone: This clone's antigen is unknown. No per-base quality is available; no much larger clone lies one base away.

General study outcomes and caveats: In both blood and tumor samples, malignant tumors were reported to have significantly higher TCR beta diversity than benign nodules.

The library was made by PCR. Sequenced on an Illumina HiSeq 4000. High-throughput sequencing was used to profile the TCR beta-chain CDR3 region of every patient. The published analysis was carried out like this. Drawing on CDR3 differences between clinicopathological groups, the researchers built a classifier meant to tell apart patients with distant-metastatic papillary thyroid cancer. To measure repertoire diversity the researchers used the Shannon index, while the Morisita-Horn index served to gauge how similar the tumor and blood repertoires were. The public reads were run again by TCRdb, first through fastp at Q25 and then through MiXCR, and only productive beta chains were kept. Clone size and V and J calls follow TCRdb, not the original study. The sample table holds around 18,000 clones, of which more than 25% were seen once. The top ten hold over 10% of the sample. The CDR3 starts with the cysteine, ends with the phenylalanine, and has 13 residues. Just the 39-base CDR3 DNA is kept, in frame starting at base 1. A distance of 12 bases separates the germline ends of V and J, which lose 3 bases and 6 bases respectively.

No treatment had been received by any patient before thyroid surgery. Patient clinical samples collected from about 2011 to 2018 were retrospectively analysed using T-cell receptor beta sequencing. This TCR came from a female donor with papillary thyroid cancer or a benign thyroid nodule (not recorded which). Some clones in this sample may be carry-over from other donors' samples. The chain uses TRBV12-3 or TRBV12-4 and TRBJ2-7; there is no confident call for the D gene. Sequenced sample: tumor tissue. CDR3 protein: CASSFSRAAEQYF. The nucleotide sequence reads as follows: TGTGCCAGCAGTTTTAGTAGAGCAGCCGAGCAGTACTTC.